The clone carrying this T cell receptor (beta chain) showed up many times. The sample comes from a study of T-cell reconstitution after alpha-beta-depleted transplantation in children. TCRbeta library construction was performed incorporating unique molecular identifiers. Via MiXCR, TCRdb re-called the PCR reads, giving one row per CDR3 protein. Here the sample spans 490,000 or so distinct CDR3 sequences, approximately 13% being singletons. There are 14 residues in the CDR3. Trimming shortened V by 3 bases and J by 8 bases, and 17 bases separated the two germline ends. Germline loops: CDR1 SQVTM, CDR2 ANQGSEA.

The chain employs TRBV29-1 and TRBJ2-1, with D perhaps TRBD2 (5 bases). The sample was PBMCs from the stem cell graft donor, taken from the stem cell graft. This TCR came from a human donor who donated a stem cell graft to a child with combined immunodeficiency. CDR3: CSVDVGVAADEQFF. The DNA of the CDR3 is TGCAGCGTTGACGTGGGAGTTGCCGCTGATGAGCAGTTCTTC.